This TCR beta chain is from a study of blood T cell repertoires in COVID-19. Study-wide background: From T cells, B-cell-depleted T cells, or PBMCs came the material, which was cDNA or gDNA.

V was pared by 3 bases and J by 5 bases, with 11 bases between. Germline lookup yields CDR1 LNHDA and CDR2 SQIVND (reference sequence). This CDR3 comprises 13 residues. Using immunoSEQ multiplex PCR, the repertoire was profiled, and TCRdb retains in-frame clones only, with some absent. This table holds some 300,000 clones, more than 85% found once. The receptor was isolated from a man aged 65 to 85 with acute or convalescent COVID-19. Sequenced material: peripheral blood. The chain employs TRBV19 and TRBJ2-7; perhaps TRBD1 as D (6 bases). DNA of the CDR3: TGTGCCAGTAGTATCAACAGGGTTAACGAGCAGTACTTC. Translated, it gives CASSINRVNEQYF. Full variable domain (outside the CDR3, taken from reference TRBV19 and TRBJ2-7): DGGITQSPKYLFRKEGQNVTLSCEQNLNHDAMYWYRQDPGQGLRLIYYSQIVNDFQKGDIAEGYSVSREKKESFPLTVTSAQKNPTAFYLCASSINRVNEQYFGPGTRLTVT.